A single sample gave rise to the 26 T cell receptor beta chains below, sequenced in a study of beta chain features in type 1 diabetes. Study findings and constraints: Type 1 diabetes patients showed a moderate but significant shortening of TCRB CDR3s in all four CD4+ subsets.

Sequenced material consisted of expressed TCRB transcripts (all of the isolated RNA was reverse transcribed). TCRdb's copy holds only in-frame clones and misses some; the assay was immunoSEQ multiplex PCR. The sample records 600,000 to 700,000 clones, around 12% being singletons. Their antigen targets remain unknown. Sequencing input: naive CD4+ T cells from blood. Every receptor here comes from a man aged 25-45 years with type 1 diabetes.

The chain uses TRBV7-2 and TRBJ2-7; D not certain. This CDR3 spans 14 amino acids. Germline CDR1 reads SGHTA; CDR2 reads FQGNSA. V dropped 0 bases and J dropped 6 bases, with 12 bases sitting between them. CDR3 protein: CASSLAIGPPEQYF. The CDR3 DNA reads TGTGCCAGCAGCTTAGCTATAGGCCCTCCCGAGCAGTACTTC.

This clone was found a few times. The chain carries TRBV25-1 and TRBJ1-2; D ambiguous. V lost 1 base, J lost 4 bases, and 13 bases lay in between. CDR3 length: 15 amino acids. Looked up from germline, CDR1 is MGHDK and CDR2 is SYGVNS. CDR3 sequence (DNA): TGTGCCAGCAGTGAATTATCGGGGATGGGCTATGGCTACACCTTC. This sequence encodes CASSELSGMGYGYTF.

The table lists this clone with a few counts. This sequence joins TRBV5-1 and TRBJ2-3, with unresolved D. The CDR3 contains 12 residues. Germline V gene sequence: CDR1 SGHRS, CDR2 YFSETQ. V was trimmed by 4 bases and J by 6 bases, leaving 9 bases between them. Written as DNA, the CDR3 is TGCGCCAGCAGCCCACCGACGGATACGCAGTATTTT. Amino acids: CASSPPTDTQYF.

V usage is TRBV7-3 and J usage is TRBJ2-7; 9 bases align to TRBD1. This CDR3 is 15 amino acids long. V was clipped by 5 bases and J by 5 bases; unmatched bases: 10. Germline V lookup: CDR1 SGHTA, CDR2 FQGTGA. This chain's CDR3 is CASSLSGTGSDEQYF. The CDR3 coding sequence is TGTGCCAGCAGCCTCTCCGGGACAGGGAGTGACGAGCAGTACTTC.

J is TRBJ2-2 and V is TRBV7-2; D is uncertain. CDR1 SGHTA and CDR2 FQGNSA come from the germline V gene. Trimming left V 5 bases short and J 8 bases short, with 15 bases between. The CDR3 is made up of 14 amino acids. The CDR3 sequence is CASSPRRFSGELFF. The CDR3 coding sequence is TGTGCCAGCAGCCCAAGGCGGTTTTCGGGGGAGCTGTTTTTT.

The chain uses TRBV7-2 and TRBJ2-3; 7 positions agree with TRBD2. V lost 5 bases, J lost 3 bases, and 8 bases stayed unmatched. This CDR3 has 15 amino acids. Looked up from germline, CDR1 is SGHTA and CDR2 is FQGNSA. Here the CDR3 DNA reads TGTGCCAGCAGCCTGGGACTGCGGGAGACAGATACGCAGTATTTT. Its protein is CASSLGLRETDTQYF.

The rearrangement links TRBV11-2 to TRBJ2-3; 12 bases line up with TRBD2. Germline assignment: CDR1 SGHAT and CDR2 FQNNGV. The CDR3 totals 16 residues. The V and J ends lost 5 bases and 0 bases, in that order; junction bases with no gene match: 3. The CDR3 DNA reads TGTGCCAGCAGCCGGACTAGCGGGGCCAGCACAGATACGCAGTATTTT. Its protein is CASSRTSGASTDTQYF.

The genes are TRBV4-3 and TRBJ2-7; possible D gene TRBD2, 6 bases. The V gene's germline CDR1 is LGHNA and CDR2 YSLEER. CDR3 length: 15 amino acids. V was trimmed by 4 bases and J by 3 bases, leaving 16 bases between them. The CDR3 nucleotides are TGCGCCAGCAGCCCCCGGGGGTTGGGTCACTACGAGCAGTACTTC. Translation gives CASSPRGLGHYEQYF.

This clone came up a few times. In nucleotides, the CDR3 is TGCGCCAGCAGCCAAGGAACTAGCGGGGGTTCCCGCACAGATACGCAGTATTTT. Translating gives CASSQGTSGGSRTDTQYF. The chain is built from TRBV4-3 and TRBJ2-3, with TRBD2 identical over 11 bases. In germline, CDR1 is LGHNA, CDR2 YSLEER. The CDR3 extends over 18 amino acids. J lost 1 base, V lost 1 base, and 7 bases had no gene match.

This clone has just a few counts. The chain links TRBV7-3 to TRBJ2-2; 8 bases map to TRBD1. Germline V CDR1 and CDR2: SGHTA, FQGTGA. V lost 1 base, J lost 4 bases, and 5 bases stayed unmatched. The CDR3 consists of 16 residues. The CDR3 DNA reads as TGTGCCAGCAGCTTAAATGGACAGGGTACCACCGGGGAGCTGTTTTTT. Protein sequence: CASSLNGQGTTGELFF.

In its sample, this clone was seen a few times. The V call is TRBV29-1, the J call TRBJ1-5, with a weak D call TRBD1 (5 bases). CDR3 size: 12 residues. Trimming took off 6 bases at V and 3 bases at J, with 9 bases between the two ends. Germline lookup yields CDR1 SQVTM and CDR2 ANQGSEA. DNA for the CDR3: TGCAGCGTCAGGGAGCTCAATCAGCCCCAGCATTTT. Its translation: CSVRELNQPQHF.

This clone showed up just a few times. The chain combines TRBV5-4 with TRBJ2-3; 8 bases are shared with TRBD1. The CDR3 runs to 16 residues. The V and J ends lost 0 bases and 4 bases, in that order; junction bases with no gene match: 7. Per the germline V gene, CDR1 is SGHNT and CDR2 is YYREEE (reference sequence). This chain's CDR3 is CASSLAAGGLSDTQYF. CDR3 in DNA: TGTGCCAGCAGCTTGGCCGCAGGGGGCTTGTCAGATACGCAGTATTTT.

Comment on this clone: The same CDR3 also results from other DNA sequences found in this sample. The rearrangement links TRBV30 to TRBJ1-2; D ambiguous. Per germline, CDR1 GTSNPN and CDR2 SVGIG (reference sequence). The CDR3 has 11 residues. V lost 3 bases and J 8 bases, leaving 10 bases between the germline ends. The CDR3 region is CAWSLTYGYTF. CDR3 sequence (DNA): TGTGCCTGGAGCCTTACATACGGCTACACCTTC. The full variable domain, rest sourced from reference TRBV30 and TRBJ1-2, is SQTIHQWPATLVQPVGSPLSLECTVEGTSNPNLYWYRQAAGRGLQLLFYSVGIGQISSEVPQNLSASRPQDRQFILSSKKLLLSDSGFYLCAWSLTYGYTFGSGTRLTVV.

This clone was detected only once. V is TRBV4-1 and J is TRBJ1-2; D uncertain. The V end lost 0 bases, the J end lost 0 bases, and 8 bases lay between the germline ends. The CDR3 loop spans 15 amino acids. CDR1 and CDR2 (germline): MGHRA, YSYEKL. CDR3 sequence (DNA): TGCGCCAGCAGCCAAGAGCTCAGGTCTAACTATGGCTACACCTTC. Its translation: CASSQELRSNYGYTF.

This clone was detected only a few times. The V gene is TRBV7-9, the J gene TRBJ2-2; TRBD2 aligns across 8 bases. Germline trimming cut 5 bases from V and 1 base from J; bases unmatched to any gene: 6. The germline V gene encodes CDR1 SEHNR and CDR2 FQNEAQ (reference sequence). The CDR3 totals 16 residues. DNA of the CDR3: TGTGCCAGCAGCGCTGGTACTAGCGGGAACACCGGGGAGCTGTTTTTT. Translating gives CASSAGTSGNTGELFF.

This chain joins TRBV5-4 and TRBJ2-1, with 8 bases lining up with TRBD1. The V segment lost 4 bases and the J segment 1 base; nucleotides outside the gene matches: 7. This CDR3 spans 16 amino acids. Germline V gene data show CDR1 as SGHNT and CDR2 as YYREEE (reference sequence). The CDR3 sequence: CASSPRTGKSYNEQFF. The CDR3 DNA reads TGTGCCAGCAGCCCAAGGACAGGGAAATCCTACAATGAGCAGTTCTTC.

This clone was observed a few times. The rearrangement links TRBV5-4 to TRBJ2-3, with TRBD2 matching over 11 bases. J gave up 9 bases and V 4 bases, and 10 bases lay outside the gene matches. Germline-derived CDR1 and CDR2 are SGHNT and YYREEE (reference sequence). The length of the CDR3 is 15 residues. Written as DNA, the CDR3 is TGTGCCAGCAGCGACCTGACTAGCGGGGCGGTAACGCAGTATTTT. This codes for CASSDLTSGAVTQYF.

CDR3 sequence reads: CASSSSGRLDTQYF. The CDR3, as DNA: TGCGCCAGCAGCTCCTCCGGTCGGCTGGATACGCAGTATTTT. This chain connects TRBV5-1 to TRBJ2-3; no clear D gene. The CDR3 length is 14 residues. V was pared by 3 bases and J by 6 bases, with 14 bases between. Germline V gene lookup returns CDR1 SGHRS and CDR2 YFSETQ.

The chain has TRBV5-5 and TRBJ2-5; 11 bases are shared with TRBD2. From germline, CDR1 is SGHKS and CDR2 YYEKEE (reference sequence). Trimming at V came to 4 bases and at J to 1 base, leaving 6 bases not matched to a gene. The CDR3 is 16 residues long. The CDR3 nucleotides are TGTGCCAGCAGCGAAAGACTAGCGGGGTTCCAAGAGACCCAGTACTTC. Encoded protein: CASSERLAGFQETQYF.

The J gene is TRBJ1-1, the V gene TRBV29-1, with D tentatively TRBD1 (5 bases). There are 13 residues in the CDR3. V was trimmed by 4 bases and J by 5 bases, leaving 14 bases between them. Germline V gene data show CDR1 as SQVTM and CDR2 as ANQGSEA. The CDR3 coding sequence is TGCAGCGTTGCCGGGACTTCGATAACTGAAGCTTTCTTT. Translation: CSVAGTSITEAFF.

J is TRBJ2-5 and V is TRBV7-2; 7 positions match TRBD1. The closer fit of TRBJ2-7 to the DNA end suggests the J call may be wrong. Germline CDR1 reads SGHTA; CDR2 reads FQGNSA. There are 14 residues in the CDR3. CDR3 nucleotide sequence: TGTGCCAGCAGCCCTGGGACAGCCTTCGACGAGCAGTACTTC. Translation gives CASSPGTAFDEQYF.

This rearrangement joins TRBV27 to TRBJ2-5, with TRBD2 identical over 7 bases. V shed 4 bases and J 1 base; nucleotides not matched to a gene: 6. The CDR3 length is 15 residues. Germline V gene lookup returns CDR1 MNHEY and CDR2 SMNVEV (reference sequence). The CDR3 coding sequence is TGTGCCAGCAGTTCGCTAGCGGCACTCCAAGAGACCCAGTACTTC. This translates into CASSSLAALQETQYF.

The V gene is TRBV7-8, the J gene TRBJ2-2, with D possibly matching TRBD2 (6 bases). Trimming removed 5 bases at V and 6 bases at J, with 13 bases between. CDR1 and CDR2 from the germline V gene are SGHVS and FQNEAQ. This CDR3 is built from 14 residues. The CDR3 sequence: CASSRQAGSGELFF. The CDR3, as DNA: TGTGCCAGCAGCCGACAAGCGGGTTCCGGGGAGCTGTTTTTT.

The chain carries TRBV9 and TRBJ1-2, with 9 bases lining up with TRBD1. The germline gives CDR1 SGDLS, CDR2 YYNGEE. V trimming: 3 bases; J trimming: 2 bases; junction bases outside the gene matches: 5. The CDR3 loop spans 15 amino acids. The CDR3 spells CASSESGQGNYGYTF. The CDR3 DNA is TGTGCCAGCAGCGAAAGCGGACAGGGGAACTATGGCTACACCTTC.

V gene TRBV19 combines with J gene TRBJ1-1; D unresolved. The V end was cut by 3 bases, the J end by 1 base, with 12 bases between. Germline V gene data show CDR1 as LNHDA and CDR2 as SQIVND (reference sequence). The CDR3 sequence is 15 residues long. CDR3 in DNA: TGTGCCAGTAGTATCTCTCCACAACCGAACACTGAAGCTTTCTTT. Its translation: CASSISPQPNTEAFF.

V and J are TRBV19 and TRBJ1-1; D gene uncertain. This CDR3 is built from 13 residues. Germline V lookup: CDR1 LNHDA, CDR2 SQIVND (reference sequence). Trimming left V 1 base short and J 2 bases short, with 5 bases between. CDR3 sequence (DNA): TGTGCCAGTAGTATAGGAGGAAACACTGAAGCTTTCTTT. Translated: CASSIGGNTEAFF.